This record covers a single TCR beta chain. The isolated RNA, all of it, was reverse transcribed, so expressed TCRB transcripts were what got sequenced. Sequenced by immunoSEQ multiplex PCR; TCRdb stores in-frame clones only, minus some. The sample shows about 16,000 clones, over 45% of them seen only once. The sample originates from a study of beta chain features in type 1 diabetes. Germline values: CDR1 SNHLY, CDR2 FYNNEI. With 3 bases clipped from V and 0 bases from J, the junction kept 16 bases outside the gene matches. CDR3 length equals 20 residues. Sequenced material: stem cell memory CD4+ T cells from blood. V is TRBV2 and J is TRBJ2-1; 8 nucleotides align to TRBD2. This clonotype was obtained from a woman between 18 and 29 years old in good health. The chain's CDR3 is CASSDHTGGPPRSSYNEQFF. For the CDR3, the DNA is TGTGCCAGCAGTGACCACACGGGGGGGCCCCCGCGATCCTCCTACAATGAGCAGTTCTTC.